The present T cell receptor (beta chain) was sequenced within a study of blood T cells in healthy people across ages. About the research overall: Template switching captured about one barcoded beta molecule per two T cells.

Regarding the study as a whole: Age advanced and TCR beta diversity per million T cells fell, roughly linearly.

In the case of this clonotype: The antigen remains undetermined.

The CDR3 spans 17 residues. A J-beta primer mix and a sample-barcoded 5' primer were used in a second PCR of roughly 7 to 12 cycles. Every cDNA molecule carried a tag from a template-switch adaptor bearing 12 random nucleotides. Each CDR3 protein gets one entry after TCRdb re-called the 5' RACE reads with MiXCR. The sample records some 1.6 million distinct CDR3 sequences, about 35% being singletons. The V and J genes are TRBV21-1 and TRBJ1-6; TRBD1 is the table's D call, not checked against the DNA. TRBV21-1 is reported as a pseudogene. This clonotype was obtained from a woman aged 25 to 39 in good health. The sequenced sample consisted of blood. The DNA for the CDR3 is TGTGCCAGCAGCTTGGAACGGGGGCTTTTTTATAATTCACCCCTCCACTTT. It specifies CASSLERGLFYNSPLHF.